This TCR beta chain comes out of a study of cytomegalovirus exposure and HLA in healthy donors (dated by TCRdb to between 2016 and 2019). Broadly, across the study: According to an earlier analysis of 550 to 700 of the donors, 150 million to 200 million T cells yielded some 120 million unique TCR beta sequences and about 300 Gb of sequence data. Roughly 300 gigabases of sequencing data and approximately 91 million unique TCR sequences made up an early release that covered approximately 620 HLA-typed donors. Of the roughly 400 genotyped donors, around 81% fell in the genetic ancestry cluster associated with self-reported Caucasian donors. The study was designed to test whether signatures of past pathogen exposure could be identified by cataloging public T cell receptors. The study used immunosequencing to profile the T cell repertoires of around 600 subjects and linked those repertoires to cytomegalovirus serostatus. Along with the approximately 670-subject first cohort, a separate validation cohort of approximately 110 different subjects was used. High-throughput TCR immunosequencing, statistical association of individual TCRs with disease status, and machine learning were combined to predict cytomegalovirus infection status. A later analysis re-analyzed previously published TCR beta repertoires from 650 to 800 donors and added high-resolution HLA genotyping to study TCR occurrence patterns. The later analysis used no new phenotypic data to find candidate immune exposures, relying instead on TCR beta sequences and their occurrence across donors. An earlier analysis of approximately 580 of the donors used high-throughput TCR beta sequencing to judge whether each TCR beta V gene segment behaved as functional or pseudogenic. Donor age, sex, ethnicity and CMV serostatus were collected together with the repertoire data. Genome-wide SNP genotypes for about 60% of the roughly 700 donors were used in a later genetic analysis, which treated that subset as a discovery cohort. All discovery cohort repertoires had been generated using a single sequencing platform. Class I and class II HLA loci were covered by the typing at four-digit resolution. Typing coverage varied by locus: about 620-630 donors for A, B, C, DRB1 and DQB1; 522 for DQA1; about 590 for DPA1; roughly 470 for DPB1. A handful of DR-DQ haplotypes were handled as single units for association and clustering because linkage in the cohort was strong. Among roughly 370 genotyped donors of the cohort, an average of around 240,000 unique TCR beta nucleotide sequences were sequenced per donor, around a sixth of them non-productive.

Libraries were constructed by the immunoSEQ multiplex PCR assay. A mixture of 60 forward primers for TCR Vbeta segments and 13 reverse primers for TCR Jbeta segments was used in the multiplex PCR. The CDR3 region of rearranged TCR beta genes was amplified from genomic DNA by a multiplex PCR assay. Amplified TCR beta libraries were sequenced as 87-base-pair reads on the Illumina HiSeq System. The source study handled its data this way. A later analysis counted tens of millions of unique TCR beta chains across the 650 to 800 repertoires, and around 9.9 million of these chains were shared by at least two donors. To remove PCR and sequencing errors, raw reads were error-corrected and collapsed into unique sequences using a nearest-neighbor algorithm that merged closely related sequences. V, D and J gene segments were assigned by aligning CDR3 sequences to IMGT reference sequences. For a sequence to be retained, a match of at least six nucleotides to both a V gene segment and a J gene segment was required. A rearrangement was called productive if the CDR3 had no stop codons and remained in frame with V and J, and every other rearrangement was called non-productive. Following IMGT convention, CDR3 was defined as the stretch from the second conserved V-encoded cysteine up to the conserved J-encoded phenylalanine. The earlier analysis of roughly 590 of the donors excluded any sequence lacking an unambiguous match to a single V gene segment. In an earlier analysis of a few hundred of the donors, V segments were called functional above 56.7% productive rearrangements and were called segregating when the between-donor standard deviation exceeded 5%. A statistical classification framework was built to diagnose cytomegalovirus status from the catalog of TCR beta chain sequences. A later analysis assigned V and J genes by comparing TCR nucleotide sequences with IMGT/GENE-DB human TR gene sequences. A later analysis assigned CDR3 sequences and most-parsimonious VDJ recombination scenarios with the TCRdist pipeline. In a later analysis, each TCR beta chain was defined by its CDR3 amino acid sequence together with its V-gene family, and reads without a unique V-gene family were excluded. To address suspected cross-contamination and a sequencing artifact, a later analysis removed a few hundred highly shared, low-generation-probability nucleotide sequences. A later analysis calculated a clonal expansion index for each public chain from normalized within-repertoire ranks of inferred template counts. In a later analysis, generation probabilities were computed using a VDJ recombination model fitted to out-of-frame rearrangements, and the results were checked against IGoR. In a later analysis, TCR-TCR, TCR-HLA and TCR-CMV co-occurrence was scored with hypergeometric tests, and a repertoire-size bias correction was applied to TCR pairs. To estimate false discovery rates, a later analysis permuted the HLA or CMV assignments 20 times. In a later analysis, co-occurring TCRs were grouped with DBSCAN, and TCRdist sequence similarity was added when clustering was performed within HLA-allele-positive subsets. Co-occurrence clustering excluded repertoires with fewer than 30,000 or more than 120,000 public chains, plus five with anomalous nucleotide sharing. The source is immuneACCESS, and TCRdb retained only in-frame sequences with V and J called. Part of the clones is not carried over; for the studies checked, unresolved V genes explain less than half of this, and the remainder is unexplained. The D gene and trimming were derived from the DNA, and the V and J assignments and clone size from that table. This sample gives over 150,000 clones in total; less than 85% of them show up just once. Over 1.1% of the sample comes from the top ten.

Here is what the overall study found, with its caveats: In a later genetic analysis, fewer N-insertions in productive TCRs were reported among donors in an Asian-associated ancestry cluster than the 666-donor mean. In a later analysis, most CMV-associated TCR beta chains were found to appear HLA-restricted, with HLA associations seemingly driven largely by CMV exposure. Assigning TCR associations to individual alleles was difficult when HLA alleles, especially DR and DQ, strongly co-occurred. In both the original and validation cohorts, the classifier was reported to diagnose cytomegalovirus status with high specificity and sensitivity. CMV serostatus was the only immune exposure information available for the cohort. Because some donors lacked HLA typing at each locus, the association tests relied only on the typed subset. Because the 87-base-pair reads could not distinguish some IMGT-functional V segments, including TRBV6-2 and TRBV6-3, those segments were excluded. A later analysis found that HLA-associated TCR beta chains were more clonally expanded and had lower generation probabilities than equally common non-associated chains. Correlated functional status among segregating V segments might be attributable to linkage disequilibrium, but an unknown experimental factor could not be ruled out. Several of the top co-occurrence clusters appeared to be linked to parvovirus B19, influenza, CMV and Epstein-Barr virus, according to a later analysis. In the study, approximately 160 TCR beta chains were listed as associated with cytomegalovirus. In an earlier analysis of fewer than 750 of the donors, most TCR beta V segments were observed in productive rearrangements about 90% or about 30% of the time, broadly matching IMGT annotations. Sequencing depth was assumed to be roughly uniform across donors in the presence/absence analyses, though that assumption may not hold. While some public TCRs were present in many individuals, most TCR sequences turned up only very rarely across donors. In this cohort, only TCR beta chains were sequenced, and detectable features were limited by the absence of alpha or paired-chain data. The earlier analysis of approximately 560 of the donors excluded roughly 17 rarely observed V segments, including chromosome 9 orphons, because counts were too low. In vitro tests confirmed that a few of the cytomegalovirus-associated TCR beta chains recognize cytomegalovirus antigens. The authors suggested that the approach could potentially be extended to other disease states and immunological phenotypes. A further reported finding was that TCR beta sequences accurately predicted the HLA-A and HLA-B alleles for most subjects in the first cohort. V-gene and J-gene trimming of TCR beta chains was associated with a missense DCLRE1C variant in a later genetic analysis, and the association was replicated in an independent cohort. A group of highly shared sequence variants was considered likely to be a technical artifact of the sequencing pipeline. In a later analysis, the rate of TCR association differed among HLA loci, with DRB1 alleles having the most associated TCRs and HLA-C alleles having the fewest. A later analysis associated 16,951 TCR beta sequences with specific HLA alleles at a false discovery rate of 0.05.

The cohort consisted of approximately 690 healthy bone marrow donors. At the time of sampling, every cohort member was nominally healthy, though immune exposures that went unrecorded were likely present. The donor tested CMV seronegative, placing the donor among the 350 to 400 seronegative members of the cohort. A peripheral blood sample was collected from each donor, and TCR beta sequencing was performed on peripheral blood mononuclear cells. Genomic DNA extraction from the blood cell samples was performed with the Qiagen DNeasy Blood Extraction Kit. Looking up the germline V gene yields CDR1 SGHVS and CDR2 FNYEAQ. Deletion took 5 bases off V and 7 bases off J, with a span of 14 bases between the germline ends. The CDR3 numbers 13 residues from cysteine through phenylalanine. The entry retains the CDR3 DNA only, 39 bases that are in frame from base 1. A word on this clone: Its target antigen remains unknown. No much larger clone is present one base from it, and per-base qualities are unavailable.

The sequence derives from a man aged 55 to 70 in good health and CMV-seronegative. Sequencing was done on a sample of PBMCs. The rearranged segments are TRBV7-6 and TRBJ1-2; the D gene identity is not certain. The DNA sequence follows: TGTGCCAGCAGCACCGCAGACTTAGGTGGCTACACCTTC. Translated, it reads CASSTADLGGYTF.